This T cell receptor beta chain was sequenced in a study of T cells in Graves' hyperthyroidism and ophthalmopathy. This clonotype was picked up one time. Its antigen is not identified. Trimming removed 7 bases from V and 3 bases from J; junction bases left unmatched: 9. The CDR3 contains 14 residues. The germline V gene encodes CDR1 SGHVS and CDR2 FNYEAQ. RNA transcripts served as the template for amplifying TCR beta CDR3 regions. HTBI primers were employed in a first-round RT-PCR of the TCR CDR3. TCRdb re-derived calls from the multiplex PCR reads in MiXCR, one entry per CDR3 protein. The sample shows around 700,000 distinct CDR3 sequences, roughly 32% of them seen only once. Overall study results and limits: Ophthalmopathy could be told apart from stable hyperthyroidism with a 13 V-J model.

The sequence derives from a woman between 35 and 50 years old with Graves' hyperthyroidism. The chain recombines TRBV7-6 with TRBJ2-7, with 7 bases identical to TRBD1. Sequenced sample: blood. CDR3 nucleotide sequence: TGTGCCAGCACCTCAATACAGGGGAACTACGAGCAGTACTTC. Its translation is CASTSIQGNYEQYF.